The 25 T cell receptor beta chains given below trace back to one sample, sequenced in a study of T cells in women clearing cervical HPV infection. Clones were sequenced by immunoSEQ multiplex PCR, and TCRdb holds only the in-frame ones, with some missing. Found here are about 30,000 clones; the top ten clones hold about 3.5%. What was sequenced was blood buffy coat. The receptors were sampled from a woman between 18 and 75 years old with a cervical HPV16 infection that either progressed to CIN3+ or cleared (not recorded which).

The sequenced CDR3 bases are TGTGCCAGCAGCGGCCGGGACAGACTTTCCTACGAG. Its protein is CASSGRDRLSYE. In full, the CDR3 reads CASSGRDRLSYEQYF. The rearrangement links TRBV7-2 to TRBJ2-7; TRBD1 matches at 7 bases. With the read ending 3 residues before the CDR3 end, the germline J gene is used to fill in that end. CDR3 length equals 15 residues. The V and J ends lost 5 bases and 1 base, in that order; junction bases with no gene match: 8. In germline, CDR1 is SGHTA, CDR2 FQGNSA.

On this clone: Read coverage stops 3 residues before the CDR3 terminus; the germline J gene supplies the remainder. The rearrangement joins TRBV29-1 to TRBJ2-1; perhaps TRBD2 as D (8 bases). This CDR3 is 13 amino acids long. Trimming removed 7 bases from V and 6 bases from J, with 16 bases in between. Looked up from germline, CDR1 is SQVTM and CDR2 is ANQGSEA. The CDR3 spells CSAGGTEGNEQFF. The sequenced CDR3 bases are TGCAGCGCGGGGGGGACAGAAGGCAATGAG.

Points on this clone: With the read ending 3 residues before the CDR3 end, the germline J gene is used to fill in that end. The gene calls are TRBV19 and TRBJ2-3, with D possibly being TRBD2 (6 bases). Trimming cost V 6 bases and J 2 bases, with 15 bases left between them. CDR3 length equals 15 residues. Germline V gives CDR1 LNHDA, CDR2 SQIVND (reference sequence). The CDR3 region is CASSRDFPLTDTQYF. Partial CDR3 DNA: TGTGCCAGTAGCCGGGACTTTCCTCTCACAGATACG.

Of note for this clone: Read sequence stops 3 residues before the CDR3 end, and the germline J gene provides the missing end. The gene calls are TRBV30 and TRBJ1-5; D is unresolved. V was trimmed by 5 bases and J by 3 bases, leaving 11 bases between them. The CDR3 length is 13 residues. In germline, CDR1 is GTSNPN, CDR2 SVGIG (reference sequence). CDR3 DNA (partial): TGTGCCTGGGGGCAGCAAGACAATCAGCCC. Its protein product is CAWGQQDNQP. The whole CDR3 sequence is CAWGQQDNQPQHF.

Of note for this clone: The CDR3 is cut off 3 residues early in the read; its end comes from the germline J gene. This chain links TRBV5-1 with TRBJ1-3, with 7 bases aligning to TRBD1. The CDR3 covers 15 residues. V gave up 3 bases and J gave up 2 bases; unmatched junction bases: 5. Germline loops: CDR1 SGHRS, CDR2 YFSETQ. The CDR3 bases that were read are TGCGCCAGCAGCTCGGGGACAGCCCCTGGAAACACC. Amino acids: CASSSGTAPGNT. The whole CDR3 is CASSSGTAPGNTIYF.

On this clone itself: The read ends 3 residues early relative to the CDR3; the germline J gene fills the gap. The chain couples TRBV19 to TRBJ2-1; possibly TRBD2 for D (7 bases). The germline V gene has CDR1 LNHDA and CDR2 SQIVND (reference sequence). This CDR3 has 16 amino acids. The ends were cut back, 5 bases at V and 6 bases at J, with 20 bases in the middle. The part of the CDR3 DNA that was read is TGTGCCAGTAGTTACGCGGGCAGGGGAGGGGCCAATGAG. Translated, it gives CASSYAGRGGANE. The CDR3 as a whole reads CASSYAGRGGANEQFF.

Details on this clone: The read comes to an end 3 residues before the CDR3 does, leaving the germline J gene to fill in the end. The chain couples TRBV7-9 to TRBJ1-1; 7 bases agree with TRBD1. The CDR3 totals 15 residues. The ends lost 5 bases at V and 7 bases at J; junction bases unmatched: 13. In germline, CDR1 is SEHNR, CDR2 FQNEAQ (reference sequence). The CDR3 protein is CASSDKGGQRFEAFF. The sequenced CDR3 bases are TGTGCCAGCAGCGATAAAGGGGGACAGCGTTTTGAA.

On this clone itself: The sequence runs out 3 residues before the end of the CDR3; the remainder is reconstructed from the germline J gene. The chain is built from TRBV29-1 and TRBJ2-1; TRBD1 might be the D (7 bases). This CDR3 is 13 amino acids long. CDR1 and CDR2 from the germline V gene are SQVTM and ANQGSEA. The V and J ends lost 4 bases and 5 bases respectively, with 12 bases between them. CDR3 residues: CSVGGGTDNEQFF. Partial CDR3 DNA: TGCAGCGTTGGAGGGGGGACAGACAATGAG.

For this clone: The CDR3 goes on 3 residues after the read ends, and that part is filled in from the germline J gene. The chain carries TRBV7-9 and TRBJ2-5; unclear D gene. Looked up from germline, CDR1 is SEHNR and CDR2 is FQNEAQ (reference sequence). The CDR3 consists of 13 residues. V lost 2 bases and J 5 bases, leaving 9 bases between the germline ends. The part of the CDR3 DNA that was read is TGTGCCAGCAGCTTATACGCACAGGAGACC. Protein: CASSLYAQET. The full CDR3 is CASSLYAQETQYF.

Note on this clone: The CDR3 goes on 3 residues after the read ends, and that part is filled in from the germline J gene. This chain links TRBV2 with TRBJ2-3; 8 bases align to TRBD2. The CDR3 has 17 amino acids. V lost 3 bases to trimming and J lost 2 bases; unmatched junction nucleotides: 10. Germline loops: CDR1 SNHLY, CDR2 FYNNEI. The CDR3 DNA, read in part, is TGTGCCAGCAGTGAGGTCCGCGGACTAGCCCACACAGATACG. As protein: CASSEVRGLAHTDT. The CDR3 reads in full as CASSEVRGLAHTDTQYF.

Remarks on this clone: The read ends 3 residues before the CDR3 terminus; that terminus is restored from the germline J gene. V and J are TRBV4-2 and TRBJ2-3, with a possible D match to TRBD2 (6 bases). The CDR3 runs 14 residues. Trimming shortened V by 6 bases and J by 3 bases, and 13 bases separated the two germline ends. Per the germline V gene, CDR1 is LGHNA and CDR2 is YNFKEQ. Partial CDR3 DNA: TGTGCCAGCAGTCGGAGCGGAGGGACAGATACG. Residues: CASSRSGGTDT. The CDR3 as a whole reads CASSRSGGTDTQYF.

As regards this clone: The CDR3 end is not reached by the read, which stops 3 residues before it; the germline J gene fills it in. The chain links TRBV20-1 to TRBJ1-2; 10 bases are a match to TRBD1. Germline V gene data show CDR1 as DFQATT and CDR2 as SNEGSKA (reference sequence). The CDR3 is 12 residues long. The covered CDR3 bases are TGCAGTGCCACCAGACAGGGGGCTCGC. Its translation: CSATRQGAR. The entire CDR3 sequence reads CSATRQGARYTF.

CDR3: CASSRIAGNTGELFF. The sequenced CDR3 bases are TGTGCCAGCAGCCGGATAGCGGGAAATACCGGGGAG. The J gene is TRBJ2-2, the V gene TRBV7-2; 8 nucleotides agree with TRBD2. Read coverage stops 3 residues before the CDR3 terminus; the germline J gene supplies the remainder. The CDR3 totals 15 residues. The J segment lost 5 bases and the V segment lost 5 bases, leaving 7 bases of the junction unmatched. The germline gives CDR1 SGHTA, CDR2 FQGNSA.

A note on this clone: The CDR3 extends 3 residues past the end of the read, so its final part is completed from the germline J gene. The genes are TRBV20-1 and TRBJ2-1; a weak D match, TRBD2 (6 bases). The ends were cut back, 5 bases at V and 1 base at J, with 18 bases in the middle. Germline CDR1 is DFQATT and CDR2 is SNEGSKA (reference sequence). CDR3 length equals 16 residues. The CDR3 is CSALTASVGSYNEQFF. CDR3 DNA (partial): TGCAGTGCTCTAACTGCTAGCGTGGGGTCCTACAATGAG.

In the case of this clone: Sequencing ends 3 residues short of the CDR3 end; the germline J gene provides the rest. This chain joins TRBV5-1 and TRBJ2-4, with 10 nucleotides matching TRBD2. In germline, CDR1 is SGHRS, CDR2 YFSETQ. The V gene end was trimmed by 4 bases and the J gene end by 2 bases; junction bases not matched to a gene: 3. This CDR3 region has 15 residues. CDR3 region: CASSEREGPKNIQYF. CDR3 DNA (partial): TGCGCCAGCAGCGAGCGGGAGGGTCCCAAAAACATT.

The CDR3 spells CASTSLGIQSNEQFF. The sequenced part of the CDR3 DNA is TGCGCCAGCACATCACTAGGTATCCAATCCAATGAG. The genes are TRBV5-1 and TRBJ2-1, with D possibly TRBD2 on 5 matching bases. Read coverage stops 3 residues before the CDR3 terminus; the germline J gene supplies the remainder. The germline V and J ends were trimmed by 6 bases and 6 bases, with 19 bases remaining between them. The CDR3 is 15 residues long. From germline, CDR1 is SGHRS and CDR2 YFSETQ.

With respect to this clone: The CDR3 goes on 3 residues after the read ends, and that part is filled in from the germline J gene. This rearrangement joins TRBV23-1 to TRBJ2-6; D might be TRBD2 (5 bases). Being an ORF, TRBV23-1 has a function that is uncertain. The CDR3 totals 14 residues. With 7 bases removed from V and 0 bases from J, the gap between germline ends came to 7 bases. The part of the CDR3 DNA that was read is TGCGCCAGCATTCGGGGCTCTGGGGCCAACGTC. Translation gives CASIRGSGANV. The entire CDR3 protein is CASIRGSGANVLTF.

On this clone: The read terminates 3 residues ahead of where the CDR3 ends, so the germline J gene completes it. V is TRBV7-9 and J is TRBJ2-7; 7 positions match TRBD1. The trim removed 5 bases at V and 4 bases at J, leaving 8 bases unmatched. Germline CDR1 reads SEHNR; CDR2 reads FQNEAQ (reference sequence). This CDR3 contains 14 residues. CDR3 sequence: CASSPGQNLYEQYF. The DNA read from the CDR3 is TGTGCCAGCAGCCCGGGACAGAACTTATACGAG.

On this clone itself: The CDR3 end falls 3 residues outside the read, so it is completed with the germline J gene. V is TRBV10-3 and J is TRBJ2-7; D might be TRBD1 (6 bases). Trimming removed 0 bases from V and 3 bases from J, with 15 bases in between. The germline V gene has CDR1 ENHRY and CDR2 SYGVKD. The CDR3 is 16 residues long. The CDR3 sequence: CAISESARGIIYEQYF. The sequenced part of the CDR3 DNA is TGTGCCATCAGTGAGTCCGCCAGGGGAATTATCTACGAG.

As for this clone: The read ends 3 residues before the CDR3 terminus; that terminus is restored from the germline J gene. The chain recombines TRBV20-1 with TRBJ2-5; D is unresolved. Trimming removed 4 bases at V and 5 bases at J, with 20 bases between. Germline V gene sequence: CDR1 DFQATT, CDR2 SNEGSKA (reference sequence). The CDR3 has 15 residues. The CDR3 bases that were read are TGCAGTGCTAAAAGGGTGACGACAATGGCGGAGACC. Encoded protein: CSAKRVTTMAET. The whole CDR3 sequence is CSAKRVTTMAETQYF.

About this clone itself: The read comes to an end 3 residues before the CDR3 does, leaving the germline J gene to fill in the end. The V and J genes are TRBV6-2 or TRBV6-3 and TRBJ2-3; D is perhaps TRBD1 (5 bases). Looked up from germline, CDR1 is MNHEY and CDR2 is SVGEGT. This CDR3 comprises 14 residues. The CDR3 here is CASSSRRGGETQYF. The CDR3 bases that were read are TGTGCCAGCAGTTCCCGTAGGGGTGGAGAGACG.

On this clone: The read stops 3 residues short of the end of the CDR3; the missing end is completed from the germline J gene. The V and J genes are TRBV5-1 and TRBJ1-5, with TRBD1 as a possible D gene (5 bases). The V end was cut by 2 bases, the J end by 6 bases, with 15 bases between. Germline V gene data show CDR1 as SGHRS and CDR2 as YFSETQ. The CDR3 consists of 15 residues. The CDR3 spells CASSFDGRVGQPQHF. Incomplete CDR3 DNA: TGCGCCAGCAGCTTCGATGGCAGGGTTGGTCAGCCC.

Points on this clone: The read terminates 3 residues ahead of where the CDR3 ends, so the germline J gene completes it. V and J are TRBV2 and TRBJ2-6, with 8 bases matching TRBD2. CDR1 is SNHLY, CDR2 FYNNEI, per germline. The length of the CDR3 is 16 residues. J gave up 3 bases and V 3 bases, and 4 bases lay outside the gene matches. The CDR3: CASSETGGYGANVLTF. The CDR3 bases that were read are TGTGCCAGCAGTGAGACGGGGGGGTATGGGGCCAACGTC.

A remark on this clone: The CDR3 extends 3 residues past the end of the read, so its final part is completed from the germline J gene. The rearrangement uses TRBV11-2 and TRBJ2-1; possible D gene TRBD2, 6 bases. Germline V CDR1 and CDR2: SGHAT, FQNNGV. The CDR3 consists of 15 residues. The V gene lost 5 bases and the J gene lost 5 bases, with 16 bases spanning the gap. The part of the CDR3 DNA that was read is TGTGCCAGCAGCGTCACCGGGACTCGAAACAATGAG. It codes for CASSVTGTRNNE. The complete CDR3 reads CASSVTGTRNNEQFF. The full variable domain, its missing parts supplied by reference TRBV11-2 and TRBJ2-1, is EAGVAQSPRYKIIEKRQSVAFWCNPISGHATLYWYQQILGQGPKLLIQFQNNGVVDDSQLPKDRFSAERLKGVDSTLKIQPAKLEDSAVYLCASSVTGTRNNEQFFGPGTRLTVL.

Note on this clone: The CDR3 end is not reached by the read, which stops 3 residues before it; the germline J gene fills it in. This rearrangement joins TRBV18 to TRBJ2-1, with TRBD1 identical over 9 bases. CDR1 KGHSH and CDR2 LQKENI come from the germline V gene. The V segment lost 3 bases and the J segment 9 bases; nucleotides outside the gene matches: 18. The CDR3 sequence is 18 residues long. Partial CDR3 DNA: TGTGCCAGCTCACCGACGCAACAGGGGGCCGTCCTCGGGGGTGAG. Amino acid sequence: CASSPTQQGAVLGGE. The complete CDR3 protein is CASSPTQQGAVLGGEQFF.